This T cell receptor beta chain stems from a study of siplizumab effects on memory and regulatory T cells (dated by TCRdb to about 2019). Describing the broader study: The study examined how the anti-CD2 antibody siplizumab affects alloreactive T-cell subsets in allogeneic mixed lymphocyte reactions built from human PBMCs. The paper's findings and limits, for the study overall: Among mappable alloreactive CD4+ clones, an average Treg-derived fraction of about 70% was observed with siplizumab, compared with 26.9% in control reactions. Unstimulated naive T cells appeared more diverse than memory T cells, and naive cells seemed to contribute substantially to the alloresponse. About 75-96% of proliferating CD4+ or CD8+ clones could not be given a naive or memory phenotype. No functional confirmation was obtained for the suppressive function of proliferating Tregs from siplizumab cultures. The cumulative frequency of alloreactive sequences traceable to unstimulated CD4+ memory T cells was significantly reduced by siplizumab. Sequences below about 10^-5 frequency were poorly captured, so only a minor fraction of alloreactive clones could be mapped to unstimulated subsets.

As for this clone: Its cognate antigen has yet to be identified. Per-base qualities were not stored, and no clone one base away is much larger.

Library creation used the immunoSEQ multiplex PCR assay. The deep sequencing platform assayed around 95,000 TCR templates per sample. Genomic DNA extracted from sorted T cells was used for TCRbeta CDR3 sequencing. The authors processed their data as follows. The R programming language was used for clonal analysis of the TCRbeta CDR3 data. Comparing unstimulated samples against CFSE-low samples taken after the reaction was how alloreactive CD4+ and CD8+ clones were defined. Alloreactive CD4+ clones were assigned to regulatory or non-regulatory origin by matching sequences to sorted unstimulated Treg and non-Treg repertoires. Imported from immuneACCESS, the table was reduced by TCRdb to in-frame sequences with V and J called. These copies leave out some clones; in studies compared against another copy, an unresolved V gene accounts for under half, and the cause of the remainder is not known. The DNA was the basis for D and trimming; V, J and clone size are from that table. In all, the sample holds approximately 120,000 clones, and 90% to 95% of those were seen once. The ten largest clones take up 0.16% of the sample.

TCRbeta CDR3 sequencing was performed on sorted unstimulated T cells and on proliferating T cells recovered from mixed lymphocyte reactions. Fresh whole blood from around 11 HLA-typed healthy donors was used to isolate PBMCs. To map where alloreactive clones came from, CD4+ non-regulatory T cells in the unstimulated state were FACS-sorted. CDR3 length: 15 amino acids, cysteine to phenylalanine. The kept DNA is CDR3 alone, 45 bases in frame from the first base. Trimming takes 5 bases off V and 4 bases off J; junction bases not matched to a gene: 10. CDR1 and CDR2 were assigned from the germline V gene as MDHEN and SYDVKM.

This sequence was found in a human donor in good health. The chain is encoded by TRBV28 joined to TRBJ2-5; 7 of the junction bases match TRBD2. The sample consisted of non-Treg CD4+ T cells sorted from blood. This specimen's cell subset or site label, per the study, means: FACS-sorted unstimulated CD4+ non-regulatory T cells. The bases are TGTGCCAGCAGTCCCACTTTGACTAGCAGAGAGACCCAGTACTTC. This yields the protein CASSPTLTSRETQYF.